This T cell receptor beta chain was retrieved from a study of monozygotic twins with inflammatory bowel disease. Whole-study findings and limits: TCRbeta diversity (inverse Simpson) was lower in IBD patients than in healthy co-twins. Findings did not support one strong IBD-associated signal or clonotype.

On this clonotype: Its antigen is currently unknown.

Each donor gave about 2.5 ml of peripheral blood. Germline V lookup: CDR1 SGHTA, CDR2 FQGNSA. This CDR3 is built from 14 residues. Each CDR3 protein gets one entry in TCRdb, which reprocessed the 5' RACE reads and gives no DNA. Across 400,000 or so distinct CDR3 sequences, the top ten clones capture roughly 2.2% of the sample. Specimen: blood. The receptor comes from a human donor with ulcerative colitis or Crohn's disease, or a healthy co-twin of an affected twin (not recorded which). The gene calls are TRBV7-2 and TRBJ1-1. The chain's CDR3 is CASSSAGVREKAFF. Full variable domain (missing parts from reference TRBV7-2 and TRBJ1-1): GAGVSQSPSNKVTEKGKDVELRCDPISGHTALYWYRQSLGQGLEFLIYFQGNSAPDKSGLPSDRFSAERTGGSVSTLTIQRTQQEDSAVYLCASSSAGVREKAFFGQGTRLTVV.